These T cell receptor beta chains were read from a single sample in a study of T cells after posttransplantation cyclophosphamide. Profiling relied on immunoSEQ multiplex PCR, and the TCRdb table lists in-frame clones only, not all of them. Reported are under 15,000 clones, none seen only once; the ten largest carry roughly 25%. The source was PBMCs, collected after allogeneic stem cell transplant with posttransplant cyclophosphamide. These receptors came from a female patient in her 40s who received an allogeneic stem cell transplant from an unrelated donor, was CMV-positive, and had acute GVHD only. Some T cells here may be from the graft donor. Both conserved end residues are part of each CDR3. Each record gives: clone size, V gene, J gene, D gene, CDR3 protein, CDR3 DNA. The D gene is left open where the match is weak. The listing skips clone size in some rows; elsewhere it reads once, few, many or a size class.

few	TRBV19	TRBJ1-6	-	CASSIAPESSPLHF	TGTGCCAGTAGTATAGCCCCAGAATCTTCACCCCTCCACTTT
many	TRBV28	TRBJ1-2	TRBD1	CASSLGQGTRGYTF	TGTGCCAGCAGTTTGGGACAGGGTACCCGGGGCTACACCTTC
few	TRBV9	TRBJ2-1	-	CASSVGGGAARGDNEQFF	TGTGCCAGCAGCGTAGGAGGGGGTGCGGCTCGGGGTGACAATGAGCAGTTCTTC
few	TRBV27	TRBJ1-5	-	CASRGLPERNQPQHF	TGTGCCAGCAGGGGACTTCCGGAACGAAATCAGCCCCAGCATTTT
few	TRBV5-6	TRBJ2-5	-	CASSLSGSKETQYF	TGTGCCAGCAGCCTGAGCGGGTCTAAAGAGACCCAGTACTTC
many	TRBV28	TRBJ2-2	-	CASSLSVGELFF	TGTGCCAGCAGTTTATCAGTGGGGGAGCTGTTTTTT
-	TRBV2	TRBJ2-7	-	CASSEYGKSSYEQYF	TGTGCCAGCAGTGAATACGGGAAGTCCTCCTACGAGCAGTACTTC
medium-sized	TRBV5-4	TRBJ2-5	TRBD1	CASSLDLGQGGETQYF	TGTGCCAGCAGCTTGGACCTGGGACAGGGAGGCGAGACCCAGTACTTC
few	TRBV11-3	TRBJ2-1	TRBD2	CASSLPGLEGNEQFF	TGTGCCAGCAGCCTACCGGGACTAGAGGGGAATGAGCAGTTCTTC
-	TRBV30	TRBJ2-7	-	CAWSGGGEQYF	TGTGCCTGGAGTGGGGGCGGCGAGCAGTACTTC
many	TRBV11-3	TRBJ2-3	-	CASSLRGGTDTQYF	TGTGCCAGCAGCTTAAGGGGTGGCACAGATACGCAGTATTTT
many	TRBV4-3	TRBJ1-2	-	CASSQDMAGANYGYTF	TGCGCCAGCAGCCAAGATATGGCGGGAGCCAACTATGGCTACACCTTC
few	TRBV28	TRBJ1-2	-	CASSPVEGLNYGYTF	TGTGCCAGCAGTCCCGTTGAGGGACTAAACTATGGCTACACCTTC
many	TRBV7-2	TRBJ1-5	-	CASSTAGVREQPQHF	TGTGCCAGCAGCACCGCAGGGGTACGAGAACAGCCCCAGCATTTT
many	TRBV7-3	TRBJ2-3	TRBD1	CASSPRTGGTDTQYF	TGTGCCAGCAGCCCCCGGACAGGAGGCACAGATACGCAGTATTTT
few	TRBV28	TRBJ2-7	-	CASTLSGSYEQYF	TGTGCCAGCACCCTTAGCGGTTCCTACGAGCAGTACTTC
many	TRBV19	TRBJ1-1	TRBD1	CASSIPGQGAGTEAFF	TGTGCCAGTAGTATTCCGGGACAGGGGGCAGGCACTGAAGCTTTCTTT
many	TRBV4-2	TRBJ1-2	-	CASSQSGNFLTSNGYTF	TGTGCCAGCAGCCAGTCAGGGAACTTCTTAACCTCAAATGGCTACACCTTC
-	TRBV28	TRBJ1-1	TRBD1	CASSSDPGQDLEAFF	TGTGCCAGCAGTTCGGATCCGGGACAGGACCTTGAAGCTTTCTTT
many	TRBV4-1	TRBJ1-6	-	CASSRSPSSYNSPLHF	TGCGCCAGCAGCCGTTCGCCGAGCTCCTATAATTCACCCCTCCACTTT
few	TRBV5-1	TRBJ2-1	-	CASSFLGSNEQFF	TGCGCCAGCAGCTTCCTAGGGAGCAATGAGCAGTTCTTC
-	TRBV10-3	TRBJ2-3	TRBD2	CAISVGLAVLTDTQYF	TGTGCCATCAGTGTGGGACTAGCGGTGCTCACAGATACGCAGTATTTT
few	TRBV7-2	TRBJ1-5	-	CASSRDNLDGQPQHF	TGTGCCAGCAGCCGCGACAACTTAGACGGTCAGCCCCAGCATTTT
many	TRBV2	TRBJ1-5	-	CASSRGGGENQPQHF	TGTGCCAGCAGTAGGGGAGGGGGTGAGAATCAGCCCCAGCATTTT
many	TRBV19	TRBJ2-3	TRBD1	CASSLKTGVADTQYF	TGTGCCAGTAGTCTGAAGACAGGGGTTGCAGATACGCAGTATTTT
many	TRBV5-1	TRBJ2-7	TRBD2	CASSVTSGSYEQYF	TGCGCCAGCAGCGTGACTAGCGGCTCCTACGAGCAGTACTTC
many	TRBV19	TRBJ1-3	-	CASSPGAGNTIYF	TGTGCCAGTAGTCCCGGGGCTGGAAACACCATATATTTT